These 13 T cell receptor beta chains share one sample of origin, sequenced in a study of T cell responses to AZD1222 COVID-19 vaccine. Data came from immunoSEQ multiplex PCR; TCRdb stores just in-frame clones and leaves some out. Of some 130,000 clones listed, 75% to 90% were seen once; the top ten hold roughly 6%. Sequencing used peripheral blood, obtained on day 0 of AZD1222 vaccination. The receptors stem from an adult in good health.

The chain has TRBV13 and TRBJ2-1; 9 bases are shared with TRBD2. V lost 5 bases, J lost 7 bases, and 9 bases stayed unmatched. Germline V gene data show CDR1 as PRHDT and CDR2 as FYEKMQ (reference sequence). This CDR3 contains 15 residues. The CDR3 DNA reads as TGTGCCAGCAGCCCCCCGGCTAGCGGGGAGAATGAGCAGTTCTTC. This codes for CASSPPASGENEQFF. The whole variable domain, remainder taken from reference TRBV13 and TRBJ2-1, is AAGVIQSPRHLIKEKRETATLKCYPIPRHDTVYWYQQGPGQDPQFLISFYEKMQSDKGSIPDRFSAQQFSDYHSELNMSSLELGDSALYFCASSPPASGENEQFFGPGTRLTVL.

The chain couples TRBV5-6 to TRBJ2-1; 7 positions agree with TRBD1. The germline V gene encodes CDR1 SGHDT and CDR2 YYEEEE. The CDR3 covers 15 residues. The V segment lost 2 bases and the J segment 8 bases; nucleotides outside the gene matches: 10. This CDR3 is CASSLRGREGYEQFF. The DNA of the CDR3 is TGTGCCAGCAGCTTAAGGGGGCGAGAGGGCTATGAGCAGTTCTTC.

J is TRBJ2-1 and V is TRBV19, with 9 bases matching TRBD2. The V and J ends lost 3 bases and 6 bases, in that order; junction bases with no gene match: 6. The CDR3 has 15 amino acids. Per germline, CDR1 LNHDA and CDR2 SQIVND (reference sequence). The CDR3 loop reads CASSIFAGGPNEQFF. The DNA for the CDR3 is TGTGCCAGTAGTATTTTCGCGGGGGGGCCCAATGAGCAGTTCTTC.

This clone was counted a single time. The V call is TRBV12-3 or TRBV12-4, the J call TRBJ1-5, with D possibly being TRBD1 (5 bases). The CDR3 runs to 13 residues. V was shortened by 5 bases and J by 6 bases, with 11 bases between the two germline ends. CDR3 loop: CASSKQEVQPQHF. The CDR3 bases are TGTGCCAGCAGTAAACAGGAGGTTCAGCCCCAGCATTTT.

The chain joins TRBV10-1 to TRBJ1-1; no firm D call. Trimming took 10 bases from V and 4 from J, leaving 25 bases between them. This CDR3 region has 16 residues. The germline V gene has CDR1 WNHNN and CDR2 SYGVQD (reference sequence). DNA for the CDR3: TGCGCCACAAGGAGGTGGCCCACCACGCACGGCACTGAAGCTTTCTTT. Encoded protein: CATRRWPTTHGTEAFF.

The gene calls are TRBV7-9 and TRBJ2-4; 7 positions match TRBD2. The germline V gene has CDR1 SEHNR and CDR2 FQNEAQ (reference sequence). The junction had 0 bases not matched to a gene; V was cut back by 8 bases and J by 8 bases. This CDR3 is 10 amino acids long. The CDR3 nucleotides are TGTGCCAGCGGACTAGACATTCAGTACTTC. Translating it yields CASGLDIQYF.

In its sample, this clone is large. The V and J genes are TRBV5-1 and TRBJ1-1; D is uncertain. Germline CDR1 SGHRS, CDR2 YFSETQ. Trimming stripped 1 base from V and 0 bases from J, with 13 bases between. The CDR3 totals 16 residues. The CDR3 sequence is CASSLQGWSLNTEAFF. Written as DNA, the CDR3 is TGCGCCAGCAGCTTGCAAGGATGGAGCTTGAACACTGAAGCTTTCTTT.

This clone appeared a few times. This chain links TRBV3-1 (or the pseudogene TRBV3-2) with TRBJ2-3; 8 positions match TRBD1. CDR1 and CDR2 from the germline V gene are LGHDT and YNNKEL (reference sequence). V shed 3 bases, J shed 8 bases, and the junction held 4 bases outside the gene matches. The CDR3 runs to 13 residues. CDR3 amino acids: CASSHRTGSTQYF. CDR3 DNA sequence: TGTGCCAGCAGCCACCGGACAGGGAGTACGCAGTATTTT.

This clone was picked up a small number of times. The J gene is TRBJ2-1, the V gene TRBV5-1; TRBD2 matches at 7 bases. Germline CDR1 SGHRS, CDR2 YFSETQ. This CDR3 comprises 16 residues. Trimming removed 4 bases from V and 2 bases from J; junction bases left unmatched: 9. The CDR3 sequence is CASSLHGGGTYNEQFF. Written as DNA, the CDR3 is TGCGCCAGCAGCCTCCATGGGGGGGGGACCTACAATGAGCAGTTCTTC.

The chain employs TRBV19 and TRBJ1-5, with D uncertain. This CDR3 contains 12 residues. With 0 bases removed from V and 3 bases from J, the gap between germline ends came to 0 bases. CDR1 LNHDA and CDR2 SQIVND come from the germline V gene (reference sequence). As DNA, the CDR3 is TGTGCCAGTAGTATAGACAATCAGCCCCAGCATTTT. Translating it yields CASSIDNQPQHF.

The rearrangement joins TRBV30 to TRBJ1-6; TRBD1 aligns across 11 bases. Germline assignment: CDR1 GTSNPN and CDR2 SVGIG (reference sequence). The length of the CDR3 is 16 residues. With 0 bases clipped from V and 9 bases from J, the junction kept 7 bases outside the gene matches. CDR3 DNA sequence: TGTGCCTGGAGTGTGAAGCCGGGACAGGGGGGTTCACCCCTCCACTTT. Translation gives CAWSVKPGQGGSPLHF.

On this clone itself: In the same sample, other DNA sequences code for this CDR3. The V and J genes are TRBV5-1 and TRBJ2-5; the match to TRBD2 covers 8 bases. This CDR3 region has 14 residues. Unmatched junction bases numbered 5, after V lost 4 bases and J lost 3 bases. The germline V gene has CDR1 SGHRS and CDR2 YFSETQ. CDR3 protein: CASSPGGAEETQYF. In DNA, the CDR3 is TGCGCCAGCAGCCCGGGAGGGGCAGAAGAGACCCAGTACTTC.

The chain uses TRBV3-1 (or the pseudogene TRBV3-2) and TRBJ2-2; D ambiguous. This CDR3 comprises 15 residues. From germline, CDR1 is LGHDT and CDR2 YNNKEL (reference sequence). Trimming shortened V by 1 base and J by 5 bases, and 11 bases separated the two germline ends. The CDR3, as DNA: TGTGCCAGCAGCCAAGCGCCCGAATCGACCGGGGAGCTGTTTTTT. The encoded protein is CASSQAPESTGELFF.